The 18 T cell receptor beta chains below all came from one sample that was sequenced in a study of blood T cell repertoires in COVID-19. Sequencing was performed with immunoSEQ multiplex PCR; in TCRdb, only in-frame clones are kept and a portion is missing. The data hold approximately 100,000 clones, with roughly 80% observed a single time. The sample was peripheral blood. These receptors originate from a woman aged 60-75 years with acute or convalescent COVID-19.

The chain combines TRBV10-3 with TRBJ1-5, with a weak D call TRBD1 (6 bases). The CDR3 runs 15 residues. V was pared by 6 bases and J by 7 bases, with 19 bases between. The germline V gene has CDR1 ENHRY and CDR2 SYGVKD. The CDR3 region is CAIRARGIGGQPQHF. The CDR3 DNA is TGTGCCATCAGGGCCCGGGGTATAGGGGGACAGCCCCAGCATTTT.

This chain connects TRBV7-8 to TRBJ2-7, with 11 positions matching TRBD1. The germline V gene encodes CDR1 SGHVS and CDR2 FQNEAQ. V lost 5 bases, J lost 3 bases, and 3 bases stayed unmatched. This CDR3 region has 14 residues. The CDR3 spells CASSPGTGGYEQYF. For the CDR3, the DNA is TGTGCCAGCAGCCCCGGGACAGGGGGCTACGAGCAGTACTTC.

The CDR3 DNA follows: TGTGCCAGCAGTATGACAGGGAAATCTGGAAACACCATATATTTT. Protein sequence: CASSMTGKSGNTIYF. The rearrangement joins TRBV28 to TRBJ1-3; 7 positions match TRBD1. Germline V CDR1 and CDR2: MDHEN, SYDVKM. CDR3 length: 15 amino acids. The J segment lost 1 base and the V segment lost 5 bases, leaving 5 bases of the junction unmatched.

The V and J genes are TRBV20-1 and TRBJ2-3, with D perhaps TRBD2 (5 bases). This CDR3 is built from 11 residues. Trimming stripped 4 bases from V and 9 bases from J, with 11 bases between. CDR1 and CDR2 (germline): DFQATT, SNEGSKA (reference sequence). The CDR3 loop is CSAMAGGTQYF. The CDR3 DNA reads TGCAGTGCTATGGCAGGAGGAACGCAGTATTTT.

The chain is built from TRBV28 and TRBJ1-5; 9 bases line up with TRBD1. The V gene's germline CDR1 is MDHEN and CDR2 SYDVKM. The CDR3 extends over 15 amino acids. Trimming took 5 bases from V and 6 from J; bases not matched to a gene: 8. In DNA, the CDR3 is TGTGCCAGCAGTCTTACAGGGGGCCGGGGTCAGCCCCAGCATTTT. Protein product: CASSLTGGRGQPQHF. The full variable domain, with the rest looked up from reference TRBV28 and TRBJ1-5, is DVKVTQSSRYLVKRTGEKVFLECVQDMDHENMFWYRQDPGLGLRLIYFSYDVKMKEKGDIPEGYSVSREKKERFSLILESASTNQTSMYLCASSLTGGRGQPQHFGDGTRLSIL.

V and J are TRBV6-5 and TRBJ1-2; unclear D gene. The CDR3 sequence is 12 residues long. Trimming took off 5 bases at V and 5 bases at J, with 9 bases between the two ends. The germline CDR1 and CDR2 sequences are MNHEY and SVGAGI. The CDR3 reads CASSNRRYGYTF. The DNA of the CDR3 is TGTGCCAGCAGTAACCGGCGGTATGGCTACACCTTC.

This clone was recorded once. The rearrangement joins TRBV29-1 to TRBJ1-1; no definite D call. V gave up 2 bases and J gave up 9 bases, with 10 bases separating them. The V gene's germline CDR1 is SQVTM and CDR2 ANQGSEA. The CDR3 length is 11 residues. In DNA form, the CDR3 reads TGCAGCGTTGAAACGGCGGGTCAAGCTTTCTTT. It is translated as CSVETAGQAFF.

The V call is TRBV28, the J call TRBJ1-5; D call uncertain. Germline values: CDR1 MDHEN, CDR2 SYDVKM. The CDR3 sequence is 14 residues long. Between the trimmed V and J ends, which lost 6 bases and 5 bases, there was a span of 14 bases. CDR3 in amino acids: CASRETGKDQPQHF. CDR3 coding DNA: TGTGCCAGCAGGGAAACCGGGAAGGATCAGCCCCAGCATTTT.

The J gene is TRBJ2-3, the V gene TRBV10-3, with D unresolved. The CDR3 contains 14 residues. The germline V gene encodes CDR1 ENHRY and CDR2 SYGVKD. The V end lost 11 bases, the J end lost 2 bases, and 17 bases lay between the germline ends. CDR3 sequence: CAHADTRLTDTQYF. DNA for the CDR3: TGTGCCCACGCCGACACTCGTCTCACAGATACGCAGTATTTT.

The rearrangement links TRBV28 to TRBJ2-5; maybe TRBD2 (5 bases). Germline CDR1 reads MDHEN; CDR2 reads SYDVKM. The length of the CDR3 is 15 residues. V gave up 5 bases and J gave up 3 bases, with 16 bases separating them. The CDR3 bases are TGTGCCAGCAGTCCCTCCCGAGAGCGGAAAGAGACCCAGTACTTC. Translating gives CASSPSRERKETQYF.

This clone was observed a single time. V gene TRBV29-1 combines with J gene TRBJ1-5; the D is unclear. The CDR3 length is 12 residues. The V end lost 4 bases, the J end lost 4 bases, and 8 bases lay between the germline ends. The germline CDR1 and CDR2 sequences are SQVTM and ANQGSEA. Here the CDR3 DNA reads TGCAGCGTTGGGGCCCTTAATCAGCCCCAGCATTTT. Its protein product is CSVGALNQPQHF.

The V call is TRBV7-9, the J call TRBJ2-7, with D unresolved. The germline V gene encodes CDR1 SEHNR and CDR2 FQNEAQ (reference sequence). Trimming left V 5 bases short and J 1 base short, with 15 bases between. CDR3 length: 15 residues. The CDR3 region has the DNA TGTGCCAGCAGCCCATCGGGTCCCCAATCCTACGAGCAGTACTTC. Protein sequence: CASSPSGPQSYEQYF. Looking up the rest from reference TRBV7-9 and TRBJ2-7 gives the full variable domain: DTGVSQNPRHKITKRGQNVTFRCDPISEHNRLYWYRQTLGQGPEFLTYFQNEAQLEKSRLLSDRFSAERPKGSFSTLEIQRTEQGDSAMYLCASSPSGPQSYEQYFGPGTRLTVT.

The genes are TRBV5-4 and TRBJ2-7, with 7 positions matching TRBD1. The CDR3 is 15 amino acids. Per the germline V gene, CDR1 is SGHNT and CDR2 is YYREEE (reference sequence). J was trimmed by 5 bases and V by 4 bases; bases with no gene match: 12. In DNA, the CDR3 is TGTGCCAGCAGCACTCGAGGACAGGCGAGTAACGAGCAGTACTTC. Translation gives CASSTRGQASNEQYF.

This chain connects TRBV5-1 to TRBJ1-5; no clear D. Germline CDR1 SGHRS, CDR2 YFSETQ. The V end was cut by 4 bases, the J end by 9 bases, with 17 bases between. The CDR3 extends over 14 amino acids. The CDR3: CASSRSEGMTPQHF. The CDR3 DNA is TGCGCCAGCAGCCGGTCAGAGGGAATGACGCCCCAGCATTTT.

In this sample, this clone turned up once. The chain is built from TRBV7-9 and TRBJ2-3; 10 bases line up with TRBD1. The CDR3 runs to 16 residues. Unmatched junction bases numbered 6, after V lost 0 bases and J lost 6 bases. Germline CDR1 SEHNR, CDR2 FQNEAQ (reference sequence). The CDR3 DNA reads as TGTGCCAGCAGCTTAGCGGGACAGGGGTCTGTGGATACGCAGTATTTT. This codes for CASSLAGQGSVDTQYF.

This chain links TRBV5-6 with TRBJ1-5; TRBD1 matches at 7 bases. Germline assignment: CDR1 SGHDT and CDR2 YYEEEE. The CDR3 totals 14 residues. The junction had 7 bases not matched to a gene; V was cut back by 4 bases and J by 6 bases. The CDR3 here is CASSKTQGFQPQHF. The CDR3 DNA follows: TGTGCCAGCAGCAAAACACAGGGGTTTCAGCCCCAGCATTTT.

This sequence joins TRBV28 and TRBJ1-5; D is perhaps TRBD1 (5 bases). This CDR3 region has 14 residues. V lost 3 bases and J lost 11, with 17 bases in between. CDR1 is MDHEN, CDR2 SYDVKM, per germline. The CDR3 spells CASSLKGAASAQHF. The CDR3 DNA sequence: TGTGCCAGCAGTTTGAAAGGGGCCGCATCAGCCCAGCATTTT.

The chain has TRBV9 and TRBJ2-5, with 9 bases fitting TRBD2. V trimming: 2 bases; J trimming: 5 bases; junction bases outside the gene matches: 10. CDR1 is SGDLS and CDR2 is YYNGEE in the germline V gene. CDR3 length equals 16 residues. The DNA for the CDR3 is TGTGCCAGCAGCGTTGGCGGCGGGGGGGCCCAGGAGACCCAGTACTTC. This encodes CASSVGGGGAQETQYF.